Below, one T cell receptor (beta chain) is given with its context. This entry comes from a study of blood T cell repertoires in COVID-19. Trimming cost V 0 bases and J 8 bases; bases outside gene matches: 6. The CDR3 totals 16 residues. The germline gives CDR1 LGHDT, CDR2 YNNKEL (reference sequence). As originally analysed: Estimated nucleated cell counts came from reference gene primer amplification. Only in-frame clones appear in the TCRdb table, and some are missing; sequencing was by immunoSEQ multiplex PCR. Clone size and the V and J calls come from that table; the DNA yielded D and trimming. The data show tens of thousands of clones, about 81% seen once.

Sequenced: peripheral blood. This TCR was sampled from a human donor in a cohort sampled during active COVID-19. The chain links TRBV3-1 (or the pseudogene TRBV3-2) to TRBJ2-7; 14 bases are a match to TRBD2. The CDR3 region is CASSQDRTSGGSKQYF. The CDR3 coding sequence is TGTGCCAGCAGCCAAGACCGGACTAGCGGGGGGTCCAAGCAGTACTTC.